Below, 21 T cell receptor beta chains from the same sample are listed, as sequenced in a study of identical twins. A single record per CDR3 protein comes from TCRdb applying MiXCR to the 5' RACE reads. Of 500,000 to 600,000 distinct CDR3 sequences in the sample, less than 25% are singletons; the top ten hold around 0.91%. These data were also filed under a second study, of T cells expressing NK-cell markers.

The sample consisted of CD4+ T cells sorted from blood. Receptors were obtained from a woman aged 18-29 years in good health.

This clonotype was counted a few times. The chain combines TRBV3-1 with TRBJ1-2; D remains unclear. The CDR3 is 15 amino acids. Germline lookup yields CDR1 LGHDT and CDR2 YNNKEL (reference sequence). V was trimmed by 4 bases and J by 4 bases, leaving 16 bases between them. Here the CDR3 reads CASSPLARSRYGYTF. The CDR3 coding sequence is TGTGCCAGCAGCCCCTTAGCAAGGTCCCGCTATGGCTACACCTTC. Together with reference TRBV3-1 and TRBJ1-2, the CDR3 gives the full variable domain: DTAVSQTPKYLVTQMGNDKSIKCEQNLGHDTMYWYKQDSKKFLKIMFSYNNKELIINETVPNRFSPKSPDKAHLNLHINSLELGDSAVYFCASSPLARSRYGYTFGSGTRLTVV.

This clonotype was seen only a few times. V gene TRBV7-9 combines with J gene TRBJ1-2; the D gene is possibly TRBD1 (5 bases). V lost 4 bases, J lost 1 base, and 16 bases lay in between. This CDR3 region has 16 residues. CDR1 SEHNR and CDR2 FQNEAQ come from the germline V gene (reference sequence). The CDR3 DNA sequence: TGTGCCAGCAGCTCCGCGGAGGACAACGTTAACTATGGCTACACCTTC. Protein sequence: CASSSAEDNVNYGYTF.

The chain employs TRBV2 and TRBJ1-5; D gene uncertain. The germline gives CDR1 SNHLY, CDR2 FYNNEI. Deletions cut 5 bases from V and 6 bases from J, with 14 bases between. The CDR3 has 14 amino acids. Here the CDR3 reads CASSPSGRRQPQHF. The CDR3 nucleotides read TGTGCCAGCAGTCCCTCAGGAAGGCGTCAGCCCCAGCATTTT.

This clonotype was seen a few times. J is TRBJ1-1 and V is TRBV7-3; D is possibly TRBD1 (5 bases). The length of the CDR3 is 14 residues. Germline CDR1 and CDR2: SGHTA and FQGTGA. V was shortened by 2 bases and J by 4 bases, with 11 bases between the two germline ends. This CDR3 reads CASSLQGPGTEAFF. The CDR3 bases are TGTGCCAGCAGCTTACAGGGCCCAGGCACTGAAGCTTTCTTT.

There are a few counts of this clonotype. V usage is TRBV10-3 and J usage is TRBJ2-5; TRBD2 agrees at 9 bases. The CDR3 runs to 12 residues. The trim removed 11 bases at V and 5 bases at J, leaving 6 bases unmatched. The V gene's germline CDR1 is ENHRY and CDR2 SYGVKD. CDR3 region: CASGSGRETQYF. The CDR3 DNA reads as TGTGCCTCTGGGAGCGGGAGGGAGACCCAGTACTTC.

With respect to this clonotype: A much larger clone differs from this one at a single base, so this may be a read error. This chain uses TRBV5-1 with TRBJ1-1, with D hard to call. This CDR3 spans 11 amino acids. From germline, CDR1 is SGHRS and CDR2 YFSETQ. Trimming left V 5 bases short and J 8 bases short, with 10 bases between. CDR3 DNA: TGCGCCAGCAGAACGAGGGAAGAAGCTTTCTTT. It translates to CASRTREEAFF.

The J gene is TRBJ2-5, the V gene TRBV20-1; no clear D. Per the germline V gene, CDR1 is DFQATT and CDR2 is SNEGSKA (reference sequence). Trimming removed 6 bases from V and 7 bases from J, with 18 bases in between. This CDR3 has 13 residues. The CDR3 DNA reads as TGCAGTGCCGCCAATCCGAGCCGGGCGACCCAGTACTTC. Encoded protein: CSAANPSRATQYF.

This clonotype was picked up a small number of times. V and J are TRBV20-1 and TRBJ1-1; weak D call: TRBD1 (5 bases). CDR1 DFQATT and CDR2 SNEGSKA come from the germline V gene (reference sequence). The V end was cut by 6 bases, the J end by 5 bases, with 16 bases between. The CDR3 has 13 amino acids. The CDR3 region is CSAEPGGVTEAFF. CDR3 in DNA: TGCAGTGCCGAACCCGGGGGGGTGACTGAAGCTTTCTTT.

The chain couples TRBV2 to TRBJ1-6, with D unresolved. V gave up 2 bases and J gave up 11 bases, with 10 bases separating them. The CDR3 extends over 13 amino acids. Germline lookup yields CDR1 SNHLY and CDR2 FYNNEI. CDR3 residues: CASSETSWTPLHF. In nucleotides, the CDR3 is TGTGCCAGCAGTGAAACCTCATGGACACCCCTCCACTTT.

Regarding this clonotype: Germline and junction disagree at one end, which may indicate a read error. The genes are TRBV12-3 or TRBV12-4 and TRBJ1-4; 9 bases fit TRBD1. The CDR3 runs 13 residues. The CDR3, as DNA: TGTGGCAGCCTCGGGACAGGGACTGAAAAACTGTTTTTT. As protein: CGSLGTGTEKLFF.

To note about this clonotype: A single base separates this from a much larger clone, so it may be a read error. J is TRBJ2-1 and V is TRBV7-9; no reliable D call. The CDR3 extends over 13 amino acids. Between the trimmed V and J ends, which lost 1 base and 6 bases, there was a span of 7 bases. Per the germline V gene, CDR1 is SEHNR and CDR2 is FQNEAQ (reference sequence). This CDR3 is CASSLESGNEQFF. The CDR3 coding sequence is TGTGCCAGCAGCTTAGAGTCGGGCAATGAGCAGTTCTTC.

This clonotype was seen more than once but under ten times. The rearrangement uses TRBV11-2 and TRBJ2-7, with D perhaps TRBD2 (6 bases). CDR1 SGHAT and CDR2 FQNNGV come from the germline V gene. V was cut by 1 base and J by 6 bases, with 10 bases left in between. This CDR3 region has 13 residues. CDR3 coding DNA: TGTGCCAGCAGCTTAGGCCTGGGAGGCGAGCAGTACTTC. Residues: CASSLGLGGEQYF. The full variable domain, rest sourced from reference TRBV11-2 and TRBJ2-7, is EAGVAQSPRYKIIEKRQSVAFWCNPISGHATLYWYQQILGQGPKLLIQFQNNGVVDDSQLPKDRFSAERLKGVDSTLKIQPAKLEDSAVYLCASSLGLGGEQYFGPGTRLTVT.

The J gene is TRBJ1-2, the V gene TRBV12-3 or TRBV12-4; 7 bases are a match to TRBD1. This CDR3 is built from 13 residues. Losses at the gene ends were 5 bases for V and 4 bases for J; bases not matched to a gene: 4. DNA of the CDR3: TGTGCCAGCAGTGCAGGGGGTGTCTATGGCTACACCTTC. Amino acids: CASSAGGVYGYTF.

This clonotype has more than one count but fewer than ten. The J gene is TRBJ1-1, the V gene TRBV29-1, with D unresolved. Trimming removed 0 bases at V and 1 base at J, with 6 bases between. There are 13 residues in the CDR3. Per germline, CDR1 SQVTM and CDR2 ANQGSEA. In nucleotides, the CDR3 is TGCAGCGTTGAAGAATCGGGGAACACTGAAGCTTTCTTT. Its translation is CSVEESGNTEAFF.

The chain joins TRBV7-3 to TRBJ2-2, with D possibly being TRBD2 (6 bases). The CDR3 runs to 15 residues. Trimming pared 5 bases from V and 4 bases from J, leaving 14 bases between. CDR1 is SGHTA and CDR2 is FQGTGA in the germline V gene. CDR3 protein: CASSLGTPLTGELFF. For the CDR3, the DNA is TGTGCCAGCAGCCTCGGGACTCCCCTCACCGGGGAGCTGTTTTTT.

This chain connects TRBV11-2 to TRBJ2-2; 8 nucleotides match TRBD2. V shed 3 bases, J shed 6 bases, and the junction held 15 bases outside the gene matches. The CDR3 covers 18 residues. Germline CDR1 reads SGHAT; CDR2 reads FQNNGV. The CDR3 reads CASSFYPGGQGPAGELFF. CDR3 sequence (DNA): TGTGCCAGCAGCTTTTACCCGGGAGGGCAGGGTCCCGCCGGGGAGCTGTTTTTT. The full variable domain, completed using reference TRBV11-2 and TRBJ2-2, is EAGVAQSPRYKIIEKRQSVAFWCNPISGHATLYWYQQILGQGPKLLIQFQNNGVVDDSQLPKDRFSAERLKGVDSTLKIQPAKLEDSAVYLCASSFYPGGQGPAGELFFGEGSRLTVL.

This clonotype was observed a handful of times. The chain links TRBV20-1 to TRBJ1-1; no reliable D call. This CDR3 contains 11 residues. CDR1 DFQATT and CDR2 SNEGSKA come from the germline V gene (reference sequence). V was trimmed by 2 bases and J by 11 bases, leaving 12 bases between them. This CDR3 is CSARQDLDAFF. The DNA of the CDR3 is TGCAGTGCTAGACAGGACCTTGATGCTTTCTTT.

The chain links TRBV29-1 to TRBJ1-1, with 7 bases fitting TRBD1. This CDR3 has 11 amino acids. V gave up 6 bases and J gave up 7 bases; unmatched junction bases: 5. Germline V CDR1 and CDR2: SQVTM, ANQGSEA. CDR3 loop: CSVIQGHEAFF. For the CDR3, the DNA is TGCAGCGTCATACAGGGGCATGAAGCTTTCTTT.

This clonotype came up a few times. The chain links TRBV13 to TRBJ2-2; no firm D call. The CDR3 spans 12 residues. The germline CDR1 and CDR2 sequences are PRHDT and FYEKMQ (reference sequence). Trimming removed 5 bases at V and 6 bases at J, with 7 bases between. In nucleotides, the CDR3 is TGTGCCAGCAGCCGACGGTCCGGGGAGCTGTTTTTT. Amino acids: CASSRRSGELFF.

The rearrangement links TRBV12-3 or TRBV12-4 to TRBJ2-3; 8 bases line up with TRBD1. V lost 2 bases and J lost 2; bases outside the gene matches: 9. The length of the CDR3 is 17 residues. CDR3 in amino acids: CASSLYLTGGNTDTQYF. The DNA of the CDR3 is TGTGCCAGCAGTTTATATCTCACAGGGGGAAACACAGATACGCAGTATTTT.

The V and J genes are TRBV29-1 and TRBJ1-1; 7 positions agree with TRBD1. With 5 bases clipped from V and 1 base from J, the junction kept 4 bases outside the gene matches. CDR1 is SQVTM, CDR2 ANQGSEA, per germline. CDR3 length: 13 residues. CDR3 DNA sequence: TGCAGCGTTACCACAGGGGCGAACACTGAAGCTTTCTTT. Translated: CSVTTGANTEAFF.